This entry lists 32 T cell receptor beta chains sequenced from one sample in a study of spatial heterogeneity in lung cancer (dated by TCRdb to between 2019 and 2020). The paper as a whole reports these results and caveats: The tumor nonsynonymous mutation count correlated with the number of expanded alpha and beta TCRs within the tumor.

Preparation of the library involved 5' RACE. Sequencing was carried out with a NextSeq 500. TCRdb took the public reads, trimmed them with fastp at Q25, ran MiXCR for clone calling and kept in-frame beta chains. All rows with the same CDR3 protein become a single entry with the most common DNA and genes. This sample is represented by about 7,900 distinct CDR3 sequences; 6% to 7% of them were singletons. Over 15% of the sample comes from the top ten. No cognate antigen is known for these TCRs. The time point label for this specimen denotes: sample taken at primary tumor resection. The sample in question was lung tumor tissue, obtained at surgery. The receptors come from a female donor with early-stage non-small cell lung cancer.

This clonotype was counted ten times or more. CDR3 region: CSAPTWDGPASSTDTQYF. The CDR3 nucleotides are TGCAGTGCCCCGACCTGGGACGGCCCTGCTTCTAGCACAGATACGCAGTATTTT. The chain recombines TRBV20-1 with TRBJ2-3; D tentatively reads TRBD1 or TRBD2 (5 bases each). CDR1 DFQATT and CDR2 SNEGSKA come from the germline V gene (reference sequence). V lost 6 bases to trimming and J lost 0 bases, with 25 bases between them. The CDR3 covers 18 residues.

This clonotype was detected ten times or more. This rearrangement joins TRBV10-2 to TRBJ2-6; D uncertain. The germline V gene encodes CDR1 WSHSY and CDR2 SAAADI. The CDR3 consists of 13 residues. Trimming pared 0 bases from V and 3 bases from J, leaving 0 bases between. The chain's CDR3 is CASSESGANVLTF. CDR3 coding DNA: TGCGCCAGCAGTGAGTCTGGGGCCAACGTCCTGACTTTC.

The sample holds many counts of this clonotype. The rearrangement links TRBV11-2 to TRBJ2-1, with a weak D call TRBD2 (5 bases). Germline V gene lookup returns CDR1 SGHAT and CDR2 FQNNGV. The CDR3 extends over 16 amino acids. Trimming left V 7 bases short and J 4 bases short, with 20 bases between. As DNA, the CDR3 is TGTGCCAGCACCCCGGCCCGGGGATGGGGTTACAATGAGCAGTTCTTC. Translated, it gives CASTPARGWGYNEQFF. Full variable domain (outside the CDR3, taken from reference TRBV11-2 and TRBJ2-1): EAGVAQSPRYKIIEKRQSVAFWCNPISGHATLYWYQQILGQGPKLLIQFQNNGVVDDSQLPKDRFSAERLKGVDSTLKIQPAKLEDSAVYLCASTPARGWGYNEQFFGPGTRLTVL.

This clonotype is categorized as medium-sized. The chain uses TRBV6-1 and TRBJ1-2; D remains unclear. CDR3 length equals 12 residues. CDR1 MNHNS and CDR2 SASEGT come from the germline V gene. The ends were cut back, 0 bases at V and 7 bases at J, with 6 bases in the middle. The CDR3 sequence is CASSEALFGYTF. The CDR3 DNA sequence: TGTGCCAGCAGTGAAGCACTCTTTGGCTACACCTTC.

This clonotype is labeled medium-sized (0.01 to 0.1%). The rearrangement links TRBV28 to TRBJ1-1; D gene uncertain. CDR1 and CDR2 (germline): MDHEN, SYDVKM. CDR3 length: 14 amino acids. V lost 2 bases, J lost 0 bases, and 7 bases lay in between. The DNA for the CDR3 is TGTGCCAGCAGTTTAGGGCTTCTGAACACTGAAGCTTTCTTT. It encodes CASSLGLLNTEAFF.

The chain combines TRBV12-3 or TRBV12-4 with TRBJ1-5; unclear D gene. With 3 bases removed from V and 1 base from J, the gap between germline ends came to 10 bases. The CDR3 runs to 15 residues. The DNA of the CDR3 is TGTGCCAGCAGTTTTAAGGAAGGCAGCAATCAGCCCCAGCATTTT. Protein: CASSFKEGSNQPQHF.

This clonotype was seen ten or more times. V and J are TRBV7-2 and TRBJ2-2; D is perhaps TRBD2 (6 bases). CDR1 SGHTA and CDR2 FQGNSA come from the germline V gene. The length of the CDR3 is 15 residues. V was shortened by 2 bases and J by 6 bases, with 13 bases between the two germline ends. The CDR3 nucleotides are TGTGCCAGCAGCTTAAGACCGGGGGAATCCGGGGAGCTGTTTTTT. Translating it yields CASSLRPGESGELFF.

This clonotype was detected many times. The CDR3 nucleotides are TGTGCCAGCAGCGGAGGGGGGGGCTGGTCACCCCTCCACTTT. Protein product: CASSGGGGWSPLHF. The chain employs TRBV9 and TRBJ1-6, with D possibly matching TRBD1 (6 bases). Germline assignment: CDR1 SGDLS and CDR2 YYNGEE. The CDR3 length is 14 residues. With 3 bases removed from V and 10 bases from J, the gap between germline ends came to 14 bases.

Within the sample, this clonotype is medium-sized. The chain carries TRBV7-2 and TRBJ2-5; no firm D call. The CDR3 has 11 amino acids. Trimming shortened V by 3 bases and J by 5 bases, and 4 bases separated the two germline ends. CDR1 is SGHTA and CDR2 is FQGNSA in the germline V gene. CDR3 nucleotide sequence: TGTGCCAGCAGCTTTAGGGAGACCCAGTACTTC. The encoded protein is CASSFRETQYF.

In this sample, this clonotype turned up many times. The chain links TRBV12-3 or TRBV12-4 to TRBJ1-2, with D hard to call. The CDR3 totals 15 residues. V was trimmed by 5 bases and J by 1 base, leaving 14 bases between them. The CDR3 region is CASSPYDGFNYGYTF. CDR3 in DNA: TGTGCCAGCAGTCCCTACGACGGATTTAACTATGGCTACACCTTC.

Judged by abundance, this clonotype is medium-sized. The J gene is TRBJ1-5, the V gene TRBV4-2, with D perhaps TRBD1 (5 bases). V was clipped by 1 base and J by 1 base, with 8 bases between them. Germline V gene sequence: CDR1 LGHNA, CDR2 YNFKEQ. The CDR3 contains 15 residues. CDR3 amino acids: CASSQVAGSNQPQHF. CDR3 sequence (DNA): TGTGCCAGCAGCCAAGTAGCAGGGAGCAATCAGCCCCAGCATTTT.

This clonotype was counted many times. This chain joins TRBV20-1 and TRBJ2-7; D perhaps matches TRBD2 (7 bases). CDR1 is DFQATT, CDR2 SNEGSKA, per germline (reference sequence). The V and J ends lost 4 bases and 1 base respectively, with 23 bases between them. The CDR3 totals 17 residues. The CDR3 DNA sequence: TGCAGTGCTAAAAGGGGGGGCTTAGGGACACTTTCCTACGAGCAGTACTTC. Translated, it gives CSAKRGGLGTLSYEQYF.

This clonotype came up many times. V is TRBV7-2 and J is TRBJ2-1; D call uncertain. Trimming took 0 bases from V and 7 from J, leaving 13 bases between them. Germline CDR1 and CDR2: SGHTA and FQGNSA. CDR3 length: 15 amino acids. The CDR3 DNA is TGTGCCAGCAGCTTAGCCCAGGCCGGTGGGAATGAGCAGTTCTTC. This gives the protein CASSLAQAGGNEQFF. Full variable domain (remainder filled in from reference TRBV7-2 and TRBJ2-1): GAGVSQSPSNKVTEKGKDVELRCDPISGHTALYWYRQSLGQGLEFLIYFQGNSAPDKSGLPSDRFSAERTGGSVSTLTIQRTQQEDSAVYLCASSLAQAGGNEQFFGPGTRLTVL.

This clonotype is deemed medium-sized. The chain uses TRBV4-2 and TRBJ1-6; D not certain. This CDR3 is 15 amino acids long. Trimming stripped 1 base from V and 7 bases from J, with 11 bases between. CDR1 and CDR2 from the germline V gene are LGHNA and YNFKEQ. CDR3 bases: TGTGCCAGCAGCCAAGTCCAGGAGGAGAATTCACCCCTCCACTTT. Amino acid sequence: CASSQVQEENSPLHF.

This clonotype was observed at least ten times. This chain links TRBV2 with TRBJ2-3, with 10 nucleotides matching TRBD1. The CDR3 extends over 15 amino acids. V shed 2 bases and J 4 bases; nucleotides not matched to a gene: 3. From germline, CDR1 is SNHLY and CDR2 FYNNEI. The chain's CDR3 is CASSEYGQGADTQYF. Here the CDR3 DNA reads TGTGCCAGCAGTGAATATGGACAGGGGGCAGATACGCAGTATTTT.

The V call is TRBV6-2 or TRBV6-3, the J call TRBJ2-3; TRBD2 is a possible D gene (5 bases). The V and J ends lost 5 bases and 7 bases respectively, with 13 bases between them. The length of the CDR3 is 13 residues. Per the germline V gene, CDR1 is MNHEY and CDR2 is SVGEGT. DNA of the CDR3: TGTGCCAGCAGTACCACTAGAGGCCATACGCAGTATTTT. Amino acid sequence: CASSTTRGHTQYF.

The gene calls are TRBV10-2 and TRBJ1-2; D perhaps matches TRBD1 (5 bases). The CDR3 consists of 13 residues. V dropped 2 bases and J dropped 7 bases, with 11 bases sitting between them. Looked up from germline, CDR1 is WSHSY and CDR2 is SAAADI. DNA of the CDR3: TGCGCCAGCAGTGAGCTAGGGGCGGGTGGCTACACCTTC. Protein: CASSELGAGGYTF.

The table lists this clonotype with many counts. V usage is TRBV11-1 and J usage is TRBJ2-1; a weak D match, TRBD2 (5 bases). The CDR3 length is 12 residues. From germline, CDR1 is SGHAT and CDR2 FQDESV (reference sequence). V lost 0 bases, J lost 9 bases, and 6 bases lay in between. The CDR3 nucleotides are TGTGCCAGCAGCTTAGCGGGAGCTGAGCAGTTCTTC. Amino acid sequence: CASSLAGAEQFF.

This clonotype is medium-sized (0.01 to 0.1%). The chain recombines TRBV5-1 with TRBJ2-1, with 8 bases identical to TRBD1. The CDR3 extends over 15 amino acids. The V gene end was trimmed by 4 bases and the J gene end by 0 bases; junction bases not matched to a gene: 3. CDR1 is SGHRS and CDR2 is YFSETQ in the germline V gene. DNA for the CDR3: TGCGCCAGCAGCGGGACAGGCGCCTCCTACAATGAGCAGTTCTTC. The encoded protein is CASSGTGASYNEQFF.

This clonotype was observed many times. The chain combines TRBV20-1 with TRBJ2-1; D ambiguous. The CDR3 runs to 12 residues. V lost 3 bases and J lost 6, with 9 bases in between. Looked up from germline, CDR1 is DFQATT and CDR2 is SNEGSKA (reference sequence). The CDR3 coding sequence is TGCAGTGCTAGGGTCTTCTCCAATGAGCAGTTCTTC. This gives the protein CSARVFSNEQFF.

The J gene is TRBJ1-4, the V gene TRBV3-1; D gene uncertain. The CDR3 is made up of 16 amino acids. Germline loops: CDR1 LGHDT, CDR2 YNNKEL (reference sequence). The ends were cut back, 1 base at V and 0 bases at J, with 9 bases in the middle. The CDR3 DNA reads as TGTGCCAGCAGCCAAGGCCGTTACCCAACTAATGAAAAACTGTTTTTT. It specifies CASSQGRYPTNEKLFF.

By frequency in the sample, this clonotype is medium-sized. The chain joins TRBV30 to TRBJ2-7; the D is unclear. The CDR3 contains 12 residues. The V and J ends lost 8 bases and 3 bases respectively, with 14 bases between them. CDR1 is GTSNPN, CDR2 SVGIG, per germline (reference sequence). The CDR3 spells CALIFEGYEQYF. The CDR3 nucleotides read TGTGCCCTGATTTTCGAAGGCTACGAGCAGTACTTC. The full variable domain, its missing parts supplied by reference TRBV30 and TRBJ2-7, is SQTIHQWPATLVQPVGSPLSLECTVEGTSNPNLYWYRQAAGRGLQLLFYSVGIGQISSEVPQNLSASRPQDRQFILSSKKLLLSDSGFYLCALIFEGYEQYFGPGTRLTVT.

This clonotype was seen many times. The V call is TRBV12-3 or TRBV12-4, the J call TRBJ1-1; unclear D gene. Deletions cut 6 bases from V and 8 bases from J, with 19 bases between. This CDR3 has 14 amino acids. The CDR3 loop is CASSSVSIREEAFF. The CDR3 bases are TGTGCCAGCAGCTCAGTCTCTATAAGGGAGGAAGCTTTCTTT.

This clonotype qualifies as medium-sized (0.01 to 0.1%). This chain connects TRBV28 to TRBJ1-1; no clear D gene. The V and J ends lost 10 bases and 8 bases respectively, with 17 bases between them. Germline CDR1 is MDHEN and CDR2 is SYDVKM. This CDR3 contains 12 residues. CDR3 residues: CATGWVGQEAFF. DNA of the CDR3: TGTGCCACCGGGTGGGTTGGTCAGGAAGCTTTCTTT.

This clonotype was seen at least ten times. The J gene is TRBJ2-7, the V gene TRBV24-1; D gene uncertain. V gave up 0 bases and J gave up 3 bases, with 2 bases separating them. The germline V gene has CDR1 KGHDR and CDR2 SFDVKD. This CDR3 has 12 amino acids. CDR3 bases: TGTGCCACCAGTGATTTGCTCTACGAGCAGTACTTC. Its translation: CATSDLLYEQYF.

This clonotype turned up a few times. The gene calls are TRBV28 and TRBJ2-7; D is unclear. This CDR3 is built from 13 residues. V was shortened by 2 bases and J by 7 bases, with 12 bases between the two germline ends. Germline CDR1 is MDHEN and CDR2 is SYDVKM. The CDR3 DNA is TGTGCCAGCAGTTTAACTCAACCTCGGGAGCAGTACTTC. Residues: CASSLTQPREQYF.

This clonotype was recorded at least ten times. This chain connects TRBV20-1 to TRBJ2-7; 7 positions match TRBD2. The CDR3 has 14 residues. Germline V gene sequence: CDR1 DFQATT, CDR2 SNEGSKA (reference sequence). Unmatched junction bases numbered 8, after V lost 1 base and J lost 5 bases. The CDR3 DNA reads as TGCAGTGCTAGAGTAGCGGGCCGAATGGACGAGCAGTACTTC. Amino acids: CSARVAGRMDEQYF.

In its sample, this clonotype is medium-sized. V is TRBV28 and J is TRBJ2-3; TRBD2 aligns across 8 bases. There are 15 residues in the CDR3. The V segment lost 6 bases and the J segment 8 bases; nucleotides outside the gene matches: 13. Germline assignment: CDR1 MDHEN and CDR2 SYDVKM. As DNA, the CDR3 is TGTGCCAGCAGCCCCGTTTCGGGAGGGGACTTTACGCAGTATTTT. This sequence encodes CASSPVSGGDFTQYF.

Relative to its sample, this clonotype is medium-sized. The genes are TRBV14 and TRBJ2-4; no clear D. Looked up from germline, CDR1 is SGHDN and CDR2 is FVKESK. V was cut by 1 base and J by 14 bases, with 12 bases left in between. CDR3 length: 12 amino acids. This chain's CDR3 is CASSQVLQEKYF. CDR3 coding DNA: TGTGCCAGCAGCCAAGTCCTCCAGGAAAAGTACTTC.

This clonotype was counted at least ten times. The CDR3 protein is CSARPLFTEAFF. CDR3 nucleotide sequence: TGCAGTGCTAGGCCTCTTTTCACTGAAGCTTTCTTT. The chain employs TRBV20-1 and TRBJ1-1, with no clear D. CDR1 is DFQATT, CDR2 SNEGSKA, per germline (reference sequence). The CDR3 is made up of 12 amino acids. Deletions cut 3 bases from V and 4 bases from J, with 9 bases between.

This clonotype was seen ten or more times. The chain has TRBV5-6 and TRBJ2-2; the D is unclear. The CDR3 runs 14 residues. With 3 bases removed from V and 4 bases from J, the gap between germline ends came to 10 bases. Germline V lookup: CDR1 SGHDT, CDR2 YYEEEE. The CDR3 DNA sequence: TGTGCCAGCAGCTCGGACGGACGCACCGGGGAGCTGTTTTTT. It yields the protein CASSSDGRTGELFF.

This clonotype appeared many times. V usage is TRBV27 and J usage is TRBJ2-4, with 8 bases fitting TRBD2. Germline V gene sequence: CDR1 MNHEY, CDR2 SMNVEV (reference sequence). With V trimmed by 6 bases and J by 0 bases, 4 bases remained unmatched. The CDR3 covers 15 residues. CDR3 nucleotides: TGTGCCAGCAGCCGGGAGGGCCTAGCCAAAAACATTCAGTACTTC. Translating it yields CASSREGLAKNIQYF.